This is a list of T cell receptor beta chains from one sample in a study of blood T cell repertoires in COVID-19. Measured with immunoSEQ multiplex PCR; TCRdb has only the in-frame clones, and not every one. This sample has roughly 430,000 clones, with around nine tenths found just once. Sequenced sample: PBMCs or T cells enriched from blood (not recorded which). Receptor source: a woman under 30 who had been exposed to COVID-19. Each CDR3 is given with its conserved first and last residue. The order of the fields is D gene, clone size, J gene, V gene, CDR3 protein, CDR3 DNA. A D gene is named only where the DNA matches it firmly. Clone size, where shown, is once, few, many, or a class for clones that have expanded.

TRBD2 - TRBJ2-1 TRBV12-3/TRBV12-4 CAGAGGLMNEQFF TGTGCCGGAGCGGGGGGGCTAATGAATGAGCAGTTCTTC
- - TRBJ1-5 TRBV19 CASSETENQPQHF TGTGCCAGTAGCGAGACAGAAAATCAGCCCCAGCATTTT
- - TRBJ2-4 TRBV11-3 CASSPPGEGNIQYF TGTGCCAGCAGCCCCCCAGGGGAGGGAAACATTCAGTACTTC
TRBD2 - TRBJ2-1 TRBV4-2 CASSEGLADYNEQFF TGTGCCAGCAGCGAAGGACTAGCGGATTACAATGAGCAGTTCTTC
TRBD1 - TRBJ2-7 TRBV5-4 CASSLGQGGWRSSYEQYF TGTGCCAGCAGCTTGGGACAGGGGGGATGGCGAAGCTCCTACGAGCAGTACTTC
- - TRBJ1-5 TRBV20-1 CSASLPGEQPQHF TGCAGTGCTAGTCTGCCAGGGGAACAGCCCCAGCATTTT
- - TRBJ1-3 TRBV28 CASSFRAPNTIYF TGTGCCAGCAGTTTTAGAGCCCCGAACACCATATATTTT
- - TRBJ1-6 TRBV3-1/TRBV3-2 CASSQQTGNSPLHF TGTGCCAGCAGCCAGCAGACTGGGAATTCACCCCTCCACTTT
- - TRBJ2-1 TRBV28 CASSRILAFSYYNEQFF TGTGCCAGCAGCCGAATCTTAGCGTTCAGTTACTACAATGAGCAGTTCTTC
- few TRBJ1-2 TRBV28 CASSSLYYGYTF TGTGCCAGCAGTTCACTCTATTATGGCTACACCTTC
TRBD2 once TRBJ2-2 TRBV18 CASSPLAVQNTGELFF TGTGCCAGCTCACCCCTAGCGGTCCAGAACACCGGGGAGCTGTTTTTT
TRBD1 - TRBJ2-6 TRBV25-1 CASSPRTGLGANVLTF TGTGCCAGCAGTCCACGGACAGGCCTTGGGGCCAACGTCCTGACTTTC
- - TRBJ1-2 TRBV29-1 CSVPRADGYTF TGCAGCGTACCACGAGCGGATGGCTACACCTTC
- - TRBJ2-3 TRBV7-3 CASSLGTLYTDTQYF TGTGCCAGCAGCTTAGGGACACTCTACACAGATACGCAGTATTTT
- - TRBJ1-2 TRBV3-1/TRBV3-2 CASSQVSTGSGYTF TGTGCCAGCAGCCAAGTCTCAACAGGGTCTGGCTACACCTTC
TRBD1 - TRBJ1-2 TRBV5-4 CASSLGADRLFYGYTF TGTGCCAGCAGCTTGGGGGCGGACAGGTTATTCTATGGCTACACCTTC
TRBD2 - TRBJ2-3 TRBV30 CAWRYGGTDTQYF TGTGCCTGGAGGTACGGGGGGACGGATACGCAGTATTTT
TRBD2 - TRBJ2-5 TRBV3-1/TRBV3-2 CASSQVAGGQETQYF TGTGCCAGCAGCCAAGTGGCGGGGGGCCAAGAGACCCAGTACTTC
- - TRBJ1-2 TRBV27 CASSLNEDSVNTF TGTGCCAGCAGTCTGAATGAAGACTCCGTAAACACCTTC
TRBD2 once TRBJ2-1 TRBV7-8 CASSLKLTSGSKNEQFF TGTGCCAGCAGCTTGAAATTGACTAGCGGGAGCAAGAATGAGCAGTTCTTC